These T cell receptor beta chains were read from a single sample in a study of OX40 agonist ivuxolimab in advanced cancers. Produced via immunoSEQ multiplex PCR; TCRdb's table is partial and in-frame only. The sample lists 91,000 or so clones, 80% to 90% seen once, with approximately 1.9% in the top ten. The starting material was CD4+ or CD8+ T cells sorted from blood, obtained in a trial of the OX40 agonist ivuxolimab. The receptors derive from an adult with an advanced solid tumor such as melanoma, head and neck, liver or kidney cancer. Each CDR3 is given with its conserved first and last residue. The D gene is left open where the match is weak. The size entry is marked missing in some rows and otherwise reads once, few, many or a size class.

CDR3	DNA	size	V	J	length	D
CASRFSTSGRETQYF	TGTGCCAGCAGATTCTCGACTAGCGGGAGAGAGACCCAGTACTTC	-	TRBV27	TRBJ2-5	15	TRBD2
CASIESSGRGPYEQYF	TGTGCCAGCATAGAGAGTAGCGGGAGGGGGCCCTACGAGCAGTACTTC	-	TRBV21-1	TRBJ2-7	16	-
CASTKLGVAGTGELFF	TGTGCCAGCACCAAGCTGGGGGTAGCGGGCACCGGGGAGCTGTTTTTT	-	TRBV7-8	TRBJ2-2	16	TRBD2
CASTPGVDAKAFF	TGTGCCAGCACCCCCGGTGTAGACGCTAAAGCTTTCTTT	-	TRBV28	TRBJ1-1	13	-
CASSLVPGSYGYTF	TGTGCCAGCAGCTTGGTACCGGGATCCTATGGCTACACCTTC	-	TRBV5-4	TRBJ1-2	14	-
CASSPSRGTEAFF	TGCGCCAGCAGTCCATCGAGGGGGACTGAAGCTTTCTTT	once	TRBV10-1	TRBJ1-1	13	-
CASSVAGSGIGEQFF	TGTGCCAGCAGCGTAGCGGGTTCAGGTATCGGTGAGCAGTTCTTC	-	TRBV9	TRBJ2-1	15	-
CASSLGGTGLNEQFF	TGTGCCAGCAGTTTAGGGGGGACCGGGCTCAATGAGCAGTTCTTC	-	TRBV28	TRBJ2-1	15	-
CASSLTRGGSTDTQYF	TGTGCCAGTAGCCTGACTAGGGGGGGCTCCACAGATACGCAGTATTTT	-	TRBV19	TRBJ2-3	16	-
CASRGLAGSYNEQFF	TGCGCCAGCAGGGGACTAGCGGGATCCTACAATGAGCAGTTCTTC	-	TRBV10-2	TRBJ2-1	15	TRBD2
CASSTPGLDQETQYF	TGTGCCAGTAGTACCCCGGGCCTAGACCAAGAGACCCAGTACTTC	-	TRBV19	TRBJ2-5	15	-
CASSFGLAGYNEQFF	TGTGCCAGCAGTTTTGGCCTAGCGGGATACAATGAGCAGTTCTTC	-	TRBV28	TRBJ2-1	15	TRBD2
CASSAEQGGSGNTIYF	TGTGCCAGCAGCGCCGAACAGGGTGGATCTGGAAACACCATATATTTT	-	TRBV9	TRBJ1-3	16	-
CASSFQGEGTEAFF	TGTGCCAGCAGCTTCCAGGGAGAGGGCACTGAAGCTTTCTTT	-	TRBV7-9	TRBJ1-1	14	-
CASSLDGLALGEQYF	TGCGCCAGCAGCTTGGACGGCTTAGCGCTGGGCGAGCAGTACTTC	-	TRBV5-1	TRBJ2-7	15	-
CASSSTNRGLSEKLFF	TGTGCCAGCAGCTCGACAAACAGGGGGCTGAGTGAAAAACTGTTTTTT	medium-sized	TRBV13	TRBJ1-4	16	TRBD1
CASSPRQATNEKLFF	TGTGCCAGCTCACCTCGACAGGCAACTAATGAAAAACTGTTTTTT	-	TRBV18	TRBJ1-4	15	-
CASSISGRDTGELFF	TGTGCCAGCAGCATTAGCGGGAGGGACACCGGGGAGCTGTTTTTT	-	TRBV7-6	TRBJ2-2	15	TRBD2
CASSKGPSGSPSDTQYF	TGTGCCAGCAGCAAAGGGCCTAGCGGGAGCCCCTCAGATACGCAGTATTTT	-	TRBV21-1	TRBJ2-3	17	-
CASRLAGEGTQYF	TGTGCCAGCAGGCTAGCGGGGGAGGGTACGCAGTATTTT	-	TRBV5-6	TRBJ2-3	13	TRBD2
CASSFVGTGAQGLFF	TGCGCCAGCAGCTTCGTCGGGACAGGGGCCCAGGGACTGTTTTTT	few	TRBV5-1	TRBJ1-4	15	TRBD1
CASGLMPAQPEQYF	TGTGCTAGTGGTTTGATGCCCGCCCAACCCGAGCAGTACTTC	-	TRBV12-5	TRBJ2-7	14	-
CASNNPGTGNEQYF	TGTGCCAGCAATAATCCCGGGACAGGGAACGAGCAGTACTTC	once	TRBV2	TRBJ2-7	14	TRBD1
CASSYSEAGVSEQFF	TGTGCCAGCAGTTACTCGGAAGCGGGAGTCAGTGAGCAGTTCTTC	-	TRBV6-5	TRBJ2-1	15	TRBD2
CASSSLDIGYTDTQYF	TGTGCCAGCAGCTCCCTAGACATCGGCTACACAGATACGCAGTATTTT	-	TRBV7-9	TRBJ2-3	16	-
CASSQEPTGFTGELFF	TGTGCCAGCAGCCAAGAACCGACAGGGTTCACCGGGGAGCTGTTTTTT	-	TRBV14	TRBJ2-2	16	TRBD1
CASSAAGPGTDTQYF	TGTGCCAGCAGTGCTGCGGGGCCAGGCACAGATACGCAGTATTTT	-	TRBV25-1	TRBJ2-3	15	-
CASSSTPRGTGELFF	TGCGCCAGCAGCTCAACACCCCGGGGGACCGGGGAGCTGTTTTTT	once	TRBV5-1	TRBJ2-2	15	-
CASSLRGLLEQYF	TGTGCCAGCAGCTTAAGGGGCCTACTCGAGCAGTACTTC	-	TRBV11-2	TRBJ2-7	13	-
CASRQDNYGYTF	TGTGCCAGCAGGCAAGATAACTATGGCTACACCTTC	-	TRBV6-1	TRBJ1-2	12	-
CAWSETGQSEAFF	TGTGCCTGGAGTGAAACCGGACAGAGTGAAGCTTTCTTT	-	TRBV30	TRBJ1-1	13	-
CASSETGVKNIQYF	TGCGCCAGCAGTGAGACAGGGGTGAAAAACATTCAGTACTTC	-	TRBV10-2	TRBJ2-4	14	TRBD1
CASSESGGGYTF	TGCGCCAGCAGTGAGTCTGGGGGTGGCTACACCTTC	-	TRBV10-2	TRBJ1-2	12	-
CASSLGQGPSPLHF	TGTGCCAGCAGCTTAGGACAGGGGCCTTCACCCCTCCACTTT	-	TRBV7-8	TRBJ1-6	14	TRBD1
CASSGLTGNTEAFF	TGCGCCAGCAGCGGACTGACAGGGAACACTGAAGCTTTCTTT	-	TRBV5-1	TRBJ1-1	14	-
CASSLAGTGVVGELFF	TGCGCCAGCAGCTTGGCCGGGACAGGGGTTGTCGGGGAGCTGTTTTTT	-	TRBV5-1	TRBJ2-2	16	TRBD1
CASSEIGRGGYEQYF	TGTGCCAGCAGTGAAATCGGCAGGGGAGGGTACGAGCAGTACTTC	-	TRBV6-1	TRBJ2-7	15	-
CASSMDSANQPQHF	TGTGCCAGCAGTATGGACAGTGCCAATCAGCCCCAGCATTTT	-	TRBV7-2	TRBJ1-5	14	-
CASSQGAGVSTDTQYF	TGTGCCAGTAGTCAGGGAGCGGGAGTGAGCACAGATACGCAGTATTTT	-	TRBV19	TRBJ2-3	16	TRBD2
CASSEGSYGYTF	TGTGCCAGCAGTGAAGGGAGCTATGGCTACACCTTC	-	TRBV6-1	TRBJ1-2	12	-
CASRSGTPSGEQYF	TGTGCCAGCAGGTCCGGGACACCCTCGGGGGAGCAGTACTTC	-	TRBV28	TRBJ2-7	14	-
CASSNNQPQHF	TGTGCCAGCAGTAACAATCAGCCCCAGCATTTT	-	TRBV2	TRBJ1-5	11	-